The 32 T cell receptor beta chains reported below all come from one sample, sequenced in a study of cytomegalovirus exposure and HLA in healthy donors. The PCR contained 60 Vbeta and 13 Jbeta primers. The data were produced by immunoSEQ multiplex PCR, yet TCRdb's version contains in-frame clones alone and is incomplete. Of roughly 150,000 clones in the sample, over 70% were seen once. Material: PBMCs. The receptors here all came from a man between 25 and 39 years old in good health and CMV-seropositive.

The rearrangement joins TRBV27 to TRBJ2-1; 12 bases match TRBD2. The CDR3 consists of 16 residues. The trim removed 5 bases at V and 4 bases at J, leaving 6 bases unmatched. Per germline, CDR1 MNHEY and CDR2 SMNVEV (reference sequence). CDR3 DNA: TGTGCCAGCAGTCGTCCCGGACTAGCGGGATACAATGAGCAGTTCTTC. It encodes CASSRPGLAGYNEQFF.

The chain couples TRBV9 to TRBJ2-1, with a weak D call TRBD1 (5 bases). The ends were cut back, 3 bases at V and 2 bases at J, with 12 bases in the middle. This CDR3 spans 15 amino acids. Germline V gene lookup returns CDR1 SGDLS and CDR2 YYNGEE. The CDR3 loop is CASSAKGVPYNEQFF. The CDR3 region has the DNA TGTGCCAGCAGCGCAAAAGGGGTCCCCTACAATGAGCAGTTCTTC.

The chain joins TRBV2 to TRBJ1-6, with 7 bases that match TRBD1. V shed 6 bases and J 9 bases; nucleotides not matched to a gene: 11. This CDR3 has 15 residues. Per germline, CDR1 SNHLY and CDR2 FYNNEI. DNA of the CDR3: TGTGCCAGCAGCGTGGGGGACAGTAGGGGTTCACCCCTCCACTTT. This gives the protein CASSVGDSRGSPLHF. Full variable domain (missing parts from reference TRBV2 and TRBJ1-6): EPEVTQTPSHQVTQMGQEVILRCVPISNHLYFYWYRQILGQKVEFLVSFYNNEISEKSEIFDDQFSVERPDGSNFTLKIRSTKLEDSAMYFCASSVGDSRGSPLHFGNGTRLTVT.

The V gene is TRBV6-1, the J gene TRBJ2-7, with TRBD1 matching over 9 bases. Germline CDR1 and CDR2: MNHNS and SASEGT. Trimming cost V 4 bases and J 2 bases; bases outside gene matches: 12. The CDR3 is 17 amino acids. The CDR3 region is CASSVSRNRGRAYEQYF. The CDR3 DNA reads TGTGCCAGCAGTGTATCCCGGAACAGGGGGCGCGCCTACGAGCAGTACTTC.

The chain combines TRBV7-7 with TRBJ2-5; TRBD1 aligns across 9 bases. Germline-derived CDR1 and CDR2 are SSHAT and FNYEAQ (reference sequence). CDR3 length: 14 residues. The V segment lost 5 bases and the J segment 5 bases; nucleotides outside the gene matches: 6. The CDR3 sequence: CASSPTGGGETQYF. CDR3 coding DNA: TGTGCCAGCAGCCCCACAGGGGGCGGCGAGACCCAGTACTTC.

This clone was recorded only once. The rearrangement links TRBV5-1 to TRBJ1-5; D not certain. The CDR3 totals 14 residues. Germline CDR1 and CDR2: SGHRS and YFSETQ. V was clipped by 0 bases and J by 4 bases, with 8 bases between them. The CDR3 loop reads CASSLEPLNQPQHF. The CDR3 DNA sequence: TGCGCCAGCAGCTTGGAGCCCCTTAATCAGCCCCAGCATTTT. Full variable domain (outside the CDR3, taken from reference TRBV5-1 and TRBJ1-5): KAGVTQTPRYLIKTRGQQVTLSCSPISGHRSVSWYQQTPGQGLQFLFEYFSETQRNKGNFPGRFSGRQFSNSRSEMNVSTLELGDSALYLCASSLEPLNQPQHFGDGTRLSIL.

The rearrangement links TRBV6-5 to TRBJ1-3; D unclear. The germline V gene encodes CDR1 MNHEY and CDR2 SVGAGI. The CDR3 consists of 15 residues. V lost 2 bases, J lost 0 bases, and 8 bases lay in between. In DNA form, the CDR3 reads TGTGCCAGCAGTTACGGCCAACACTCTGGAAACACCATATATTTT. This translates into CASSYGQHSGNTIYF.

CDR3 nucleotides: TGTGCTAGTGGTTTGGTACAATGGAATGAGCAGTTCTTC. Its protein is CASGLVQWNEQFF. The chain couples TRBV12-5 to TRBJ2-1; no firm D call. The CDR3 is 13 amino acids. Per germline, CDR1 LGHNT and CDR2 FRNRAP. V lost 0 bases and J lost 7, with 7 bases in between.

The chain joins TRBV5-4 to TRBJ2-3; D might be TRBD2 (6 bases). With 1 base removed from V and 4 bases from J, the gap between germline ends came to 13 bases. Germline assignment: CDR1 SGHNT and CDR2 YYREEE (reference sequence). The CDR3 has 15 residues. The CDR3 here is CASSLIGGNSDTQYF. CDR3 bases: TGTGCCAGCAGCTTGATAGGCGGGAACTCAGATACGCAGTATTTT.

The rearrangement links TRBV28 to TRBJ1-4; D is uncertain. Germline V gene data show CDR1 as MDHEN and CDR2 as SYDVKM. V was cut by 6 bases and J by 8 bases, with 25 bases left in between. This CDR3 has 17 residues. This chain's CDR3 is CASSSARSGDFPEKLFF. The DNA for the CDR3 is TGTGCCAGCAGCTCTGCCCGAAGCGGGGATTTTCCCGAAAAACTGTTTTTT.

The V and J genes are TRBV30 and TRBJ1-6, with D possibly TRBD1 on 5 matching bases. This CDR3 contains 16 residues. Germline values: CDR1 GTSNPN, CDR2 SVGIG (reference sequence). Trimming cost V 6 bases and J 6 bases, with 21 bases left between them. The CDR3 sequence: CACQGTYHAINSPLHF. The CDR3 DNA is TGTGCCTGCCAGGGCACATACCATGCGATTAATTCACCCCTCCACTTT.

V gene TRBV14 combines with J gene TRBJ1-5, with 9 bases fitting TRBD1. V shed 4 bases and J 4 bases; nucleotides not matched to a gene: 8. The CDR3 consists of 16 residues. From germline, CDR1 is SGHDN and CDR2 FVKESK. The CDR3 loop is CASSLFVGQGNQPQHF. Here the CDR3 DNA reads TGTGCCAGCAGCCTTTTCGTCGGACAGGGGAATCAGCCCCAGCATTTT.

The J gene is TRBJ2-2, the V gene TRBV18, with a tentative D call TRBD2 (6 bases). Trimming pared 3 bases from V and 6 bases from J, leaving 14 bases between. The CDR3 covers 15 residues. Germline CDR1 and CDR2: KGHSH and LQKENI. Here the CDR3 DNA reads TGTGCCAGCTCACCGGGACTCACCCGCCCCGGGGAGCTGTTTTTT. Its translation: CASSPGLTRPGELFF.

This clone was counted only a few times. The J gene is TRBJ1-3, the V gene TRBV2; tentatively, D is TRBD1 (6 bases). Germline V gene sequence: CDR1 SNHLY, CDR2 FYNNEI. The V gene lost 8 bases and the J gene lost 2 bases, with 13 bases spanning the gap. The CDR3 spans 14 residues. The CDR3: CASYRESPGNTIYF. DNA of the CDR3: TGTGCCAGCTACAGGGAATCCCCTGGAAACACCATATATTTT.

The V gene is TRBV28, the J gene TRBJ2-7; 7 bases line up with TRBD1. From germline, CDR1 is MDHEN and CDR2 SYDVKM. V lost 4 bases, J lost 3 bases, and 9 bases stayed unmatched. The CDR3 is made up of 15 amino acids. CDR3: CASSSRLGQSYEQYF. DNA for the CDR3: TGTGCCAGCAGTTCCCGATTGGGACAGAGCTACGAGCAGTACTTC.

The chain combines TRBV9 with TRBJ1-2, with 7 nucleotides matching TRBD1. CDR3 length: 13 amino acids. From germline, CDR1 is SGDLS and CDR2 YYNGEE. V was clipped by 4 bases and J by 4 bases; unmatched bases: 4. The DNA of the CDR3 is TGTGCCAGCAGCCCTCGACAGGGCTATGGCTACACCTTC. It codes for CASSPRQGYGYTF.

This chain connects TRBV20-1 to TRBJ2-4; D gene unclear. Germline V gene lookup returns CDR1 DFQATT and CDR2 SNEGSKA (reference sequence). The ends were cut back, 6 bases at V and 8 bases at J, with 5 bases in the middle. This CDR3 is built from 9 residues. CDR3 amino acids: CSAGDIQYF. CDR3 in DNA: TGCAGTGCCGGAGACATTCAGTACTTC.

This clone has only a few counts. This chain uses TRBV28 with TRBJ1-2, with a weak D call TRBD1 (6 bases). The germline gives CDR1 MDHEN, CDR2 SYDVKM. This CDR3 has 15 amino acids. The germline V and J ends were trimmed by 3 bases and 2 bases, with 13 bases remaining between them. DNA of the CDR3: TGTGCCAGCAGTTTCGATGACAGGTCAAACTATGGCTACACCTTC. It specifies CASSFDDRSNYGYTF.

The V gene is TRBV28, the J gene TRBJ2-3; TRBD1 is a possible D gene (6 bases). Trimming removed 5 bases at V and 6 bases at J, with 15 bases between. The CDR3 consists of 14 residues. CDR1 and CDR2 (germline): MDHEN, SYDVKM. The CDR3 bases are TGTGCCAGCAGTCCGCGACAGGCCCCGGATACGCAGTATTTT. Residues: CASSPRQAPDTQYF.

This chain connects TRBV6-1 to TRBJ2-3; no reliable D call. The CDR3 is 15 residues long. CDR1 is MNHNS, CDR2 SASEGT, per germline. Trimming removed 1 base from V and 3 bases from J, with 11 bases in between. The CDR3 DNA reads as TGTGCCAGCAGTGAAGATTTCCCCAGGACAGATACGCAGTATTTT. As protein: CASSEDFPRTDTQYF.

The rearrangement links TRBV18 to TRBJ2-2; D unclear. The length of the CDR3 is 15 residues. CDR1 is KGHSH and CDR2 is LQKENI in the germline V gene. V was cut by 3 bases and J by 1 base, with 9 bases left in between. CDR3 sequence: CASSPIRQNTGELFF. The DNA for the CDR3 is TGTGCCAGCTCACCGATAAGACAGAACACCGGGGAGCTGTTTTTT. Based on the CDR3 plus reference TRBV18 and TRBJ2-2, the full variable domain is NAGVMQNPRHLVRRRGQEARLRCSPMKGHSHVYWYRQLPEEGLKFMVYLQKENIIDESGMPKERFSAEFPKEGPSILRIQQVVRGDSAAYFCASSPIRQNTGELFFGEGSRLTVL.

The V and J genes are TRBV5-1 and TRBJ1-4; TRBD1 aligns across 8 bases. The CDR3 is 14 residues long. Germline CDR1 and CDR2: SGHRS and YFSETQ. V lost 3 bases, J lost 3 bases, and 1 base stayed unmatched. The DNA of the CDR3 is TGCGCCAGCAGCTCCAGGGGGCCTAATGAAAAACTGTTTTTT. Its protein product is CASSSRGPNEKLFF.

This clone was seen once. This chain uses TRBV6-1 with TRBJ2-1; 7 bases align to TRBD2. The junction had 2 bases not matched to a gene; V was cut back by 1 base and J by 2 bases. The germline CDR1 and CDR2 sequences are MNHNS and SASEGT. The CDR3 is 15 residues long. DNA of the CDR3: TGTGCCAGCAGTGAAGGGGACTATCCCTACAATGAGCAGTTCTTC. Translated, it gives CASSEGDYPYNEQFF.

The chain recombines TRBV5-1 with TRBJ2-3; tentatively, D is TRBD2 (6 bases). The CDR3 runs to 14 residues. From germline, CDR1 is SGHRS and CDR2 YFSETQ. V was clipped by 0 bases and J by 7 bases, with 12 bases between them. The DNA of the CDR3 is TGCGCCAGCAGCTTGGAGGGAGGCCGCCATACGCAGTATTTT. This sequence encodes CASSLEGGRHTQYF.

On this clone itself: At one end the junction does not follow the germline gene, possibly because of a read error. The chain has TRBV6-1 and TRBJ2-7; no clear D. CDR1 and CDR2 (germline): MNHNS, SASEGT. This CDR3 is 14 amino acids long. CDR3 in DNA: TGTGCCAGCCGTGAGACCGGGTACGACGACGAGCAGTACTTC. As protein: CASRETGYDDEQYF.

The CDR3 loop is CATSRLAGNNEQFF. The CDR3 DNA follows: TGTGCCACCAGCAGGCTAGCGGGAAACAATGAGCAGTTCTTC. The chain recombines TRBV15 with TRBJ2-1; 9 bases align to TRBD2. From germline, CDR1 is LNHNV and CDR2 YYDKDF (reference sequence). The J segment lost 5 bases and the V segment lost 3 bases, leaving 2 bases of the junction unmatched. The CDR3 sequence is 14 residues long.

A single count supports this clone. The rearrangement joins TRBV15 to TRBJ2-1; D might be TRBD2 (6 bases). The germline gives CDR1 LNHNV, CDR2 YYDKDF (reference sequence). This CDR3 spans 15 amino acids. Trimming took off 0 bases at V and 7 bases at J, with 13 bases between the two ends. As DNA, the CDR3 is TGTGCCACCAGCAGAGATCTTGGGACTTCTAATGAGCAGTTCTTC. Protein product: CATSRDLGTSNEQFF.

CDR3 in DNA: TGTGCCAGTAGCGATCGGGACAGGATAAATCAGCCCCAGCATTTT. Translation gives CASSDRDRINQPQHF. The chain couples TRBV19 to TRBJ1-5; 8 nucleotides align to TRBD1. This CDR3 comprises 15 residues. The germline V gene has CDR1 LNHDA and CDR2 SQIVND (reference sequence). V dropped 6 bases and J dropped 4; count of bases not matched to a gene: 8.

The chain employs TRBV9 and TRBJ2-4, with 16 bases matching TRBD2. The V gene's germline CDR1 is SGDLS and CDR2 YYNGEE. Trimming at V came to 3 bases and at J to 0 bases, leaving 12 bases not matched to a gene. The CDR3 consists of 21 residues. CDR3 sequence: CASSGGPPGLAGGLAKNIQYF. The CDR3 DNA reads as TGTGCCAGCAGCGGCGGTCCACCGGGACTAGCGGGGGGGCTAGCCAAAAACATTCAGTACTTC.

This chain joins TRBV5-1 and TRBJ1-4, with D hard to call. Looked up from germline, CDR1 is SGHRS and CDR2 is YFSETQ. CDR3 size: 15 residues. V was shortened by 0 bases and J by 2 bases, with 8 bases between the two germline ends. The CDR3 protein is CASSLGRVTNEKLFF. CDR3 nucleotide sequence: TGCGCCAGCAGCTTGGGGAGGGTGACTAATGAAAAACTGTTTTTT.

The J gene is TRBJ1-1, the V gene TRBV25-1; D is undetermined. The CDR3 has 12 residues. Trimming left V 5 bases short and J 1 base short, with 5 bases between. The V gene's germline CDR1 is MGHDK and CDR2 SYGVNS. Here the CDR3 reads CASSLRNTEAFF. As DNA, the CDR3 is TGTGCCAGCAGTTTGAGGAACACTGAAGCTTTCTTT.

The V gene is TRBV5-1, the J gene TRBJ2-5, with TRBD2 matching 15 bases. The germline V gene has CDR1 SGHRS and CDR2 YFSETQ. Losses at the gene ends were 4 bases for V and 4 bases for J; bases not matched to a gene: 11. This CDR3 has 18 residues. This CDR3 reads CASSPDGTSGGMRETQYF. CDR3 nucleotide sequence: TGCGCCAGCAGCCCGGACGGGACTAGCGGGGGGATGAGAGAGACCCAGTACTTC.